A single sample gave rise to the 14 T cell receptor beta chains below, sequenced in a study of monozygotic twins with cystic fibrosis. Sequenced by immunoSEQ multiplex PCR; TCRdb stores in-frame clones only, minus some. The sample has about 15,000 clones, 90% to 97% seen once. Material: blood. These receptors all stem from a girl between 2 and 10 years old with cystic fibrosis.

This rearrangement joins TRBV19 to TRBJ1-3; D gene uncertain. Germline CDR1 LNHDA, CDR2 SQIVND (reference sequence). With 3 bases removed from V and 1 base from J, the gap between germline ends came to 13 bases. The CDR3 loop spans 16 amino acids. This CDR3 is CASSIGSGRSGNTIYF. The CDR3 bases are TGTGCCAGTAGTATTGGGTCTGGCAGGTCTGGAAACACCATATATTTT.

V usage is TRBV19 and J usage is TRBJ2-3; TRBD1 agrees at 8 bases. The junction had 2 bases not matched to a gene; V was cut back by 3 bases and J by 3 bases. Germline V CDR1 and CDR2: LNHDA, SQIVND (reference sequence). The CDR3 consists of 14 residues. In DNA, the CDR3 is TGTGCCAGTAGTATTGGACAGGGTACAGATACGCAGTATTTT. Protein product: CASSIGQGTDTQYF. Supplemented by reference TRBV19 and TRBJ2-3, the full variable domain reads DGGITQSPKYLFRKEGQNVTLSCEQNLNHDAMYWYRQDPGQGLRLIYYSQIVNDFQKGDIAEGYSVSREKKESFPLTVTSAQKNPTAFYLCASSIGQGTDTQYFGPGTRLTVL.

The chain uses TRBV2 and TRBJ1-3; D is ambiguous. The CDR3 runs 15 residues. Per germline, CDR1 SNHLY and CDR2 FYNNEI. V was clipped by 10 bases and J by 0 bases, with 16 bases between them. CDR3 loop: CAIPLSSFSGNTIYF. The DNA of the CDR3 is TGTGCCATCCCACTTAGTAGTTTCTCTGGAAACACCATATATTTT. Looking up the rest from reference TRBV2 and TRBJ1-3 gives the full variable domain: EPEVTQTPSHQVTQMGQEVILRCVPISNHLYFYWYRQILGQKVEFLVSFYNNEISEKSEIFDDQFSVERPDGSNFTLKIRSTKLEDSAMYFCAIPLSSFSGNTIYFGEGSWLTVV.

V and J are TRBV19 and TRBJ2-1; D perhaps matches TRBD2 (5 bases). Germline V gene sequence: CDR1 LNHDA, CDR2 SQIVND (reference sequence). The CDR3 is made up of 13 amino acids. Trimming shortened V by 2 bases and J by 7 bases, and 9 bases separated the two germline ends. CDR3 nucleotides: TGTGCCAGTAGTATAACTCCGGGGAATGAGCAGTTCTTC. It translates to CASSITPGNEQFF. The full variable domain, completed using reference TRBV19 and TRBJ2-1, is DGGITQSPKYLFRKEGQNVTLSCEQNLNHDAMYWYRQDPGQGLRLIYYSQIVNDFQKGDIAEGYSVSREKKESFPLTVTSAQKNPTAFYLCASSITPGNEQFFGPGTRLTVL.

The CDR3 nucleotides are TGTGCCAGCAGTACACCGGGCCTGGCGGGGGAGACCCAGTACTTC. It translates to CASSTPGLAGETQYF. The chain combines TRBV25-1 with TRBJ2-5, with TRBD2 as a possible D gene (6 bases). V lost 5 bases and J 5 bases, leaving 18 bases between the germline ends. The CDR3 is 15 residues long. Germline CDR1 reads MGHDK; CDR2 reads SYGVNS.

A single count supports this clone. The chain carries TRBV6-1 and TRBJ1-2; D is undetermined. Germline CDR1 reads MNHNS; CDR2 reads SASEGT. Trimming took off 1 base at V and 2 bases at J, with 8 bases between the two ends. The CDR3 has 14 residues. In nucleotides, the CDR3 is TGTGCCAGCAGTGAAGGGAGACTGAACTATGGCTACACCTTC. Translation: CASSEGRLNYGYTF.

The genes are TRBV11-2 and TRBJ2-7; perhaps D is TRBD1 or TRBD2 (6 bases each). V lost 1 base, J lost 3 bases, and 13 bases lay in between. The CDR3 is 15 amino acids. Germline V gene lookup returns CDR1 SGHAT and CDR2 FQNNGV. The CDR3 is CASSLGGASIYEQYF. CDR3 nucleotide sequence: TGTGCCAGCAGCTTAGGGGGGGCATCGATCTACGAGCAGTACTTC.

The chain links TRBV2 to TRBJ2-7, with 12 positions matching TRBD1. Germline values: CDR1 SNHLY, CDR2 FYNNEI. Trimming at V came to 4 bases and at J to 7 bases, leaving 8 bases not matched to a gene. The CDR3 is made up of 15 amino acids. CDR3 loop: CASSAKGQGAGEQYF. The CDR3 bases are TGTGCCAGCAGTGCTAAGGGACAGGGGGCGGGTGAGCAGTACTTC.

The rearrangement joins TRBV15 to TRBJ1-5; maybe TRBD1 (5 bases). In germline, CDR1 is LNHNV, CDR2 YYDKDF (reference sequence). The CDR3 loop spans 16 amino acids. Trimming cost V 1 base and J 4 bases, with 14 bases left between them. The CDR3 sequence is CATSRGLAGVNQPQHF. CDR3 DNA: TGTGCCACCAGCAGAGGCCTCGCGGGGGTAAATCAGCCCCAGCATTTT. Complete variable domain (other parts from reference TRBV15 and TRBJ1-5): DAMVIQNPRYQVTQFGKPVTLSCSQTLNHNVMYWYQQKSSQAPKLLFHYYDKDFNNEADTPDNFQSRRPNTSFCFLDIRSPGLGDTAMYLCATSRGLAGVNQPQHFGDGTRLSIL.

The chain links TRBV25-1 to TRBJ1-3, with D hard to call. Trimming left V 1 base short and J 0 bases short, with 7 bases between. Germline V gives CDR1 MGHDK, CDR2 SYGVNS. This CDR3 is 15 amino acids long. The CDR3 reads CASSEFRSSGNTIYF. The CDR3 DNA follows: TGTGCCAGCAGTGAATTCAGGAGCTCTGGAAACACCATATATTTT.

V gene TRBV5-1 combines with J gene TRBJ2-7; 7 nucleotides align to TRBD2. J lost 0 bases, V lost 7 bases, and 7 bases had no gene match. This CDR3 has 14 residues. Germline lookup yields CDR1 SGHRS and CDR2 YFSETQ. The DNA for the CDR3 is TGCGCCAGCTCAGCGGGGTCGAGCTCCTACGAGCAGTACTTC. Translated, it gives CASSAGSSSYEQYF.

V usage is TRBV28 and J usage is TRBJ2-5; 9 bases agree with TRBD2. CDR3 size: 13 residues. Germline V gene lookup returns CDR1 MDHEN and CDR2 SYDVKM. The ends lost 11 bases at V and 2 bases at J; junction bases unmatched: 6. DNA for the CDR3: TGTGCCGGCGGAGCGGGGGGACAAGAGACCCAGTACTTC. It is translated as CAGGAGGQETQYF.

The chain has TRBV5-6 and TRBJ2-7; 7 bases match TRBD1. The V segment lost 0 bases and the J segment 3 bases; nucleotides outside the gene matches: 12. The CDR3 runs 17 residues. Germline values: CDR1 SGHDT, CDR2 YYEEEE. CDR3 loop: CASSLGGWGTDLYEQYF. Here the CDR3 DNA reads TGTGCCAGCAGCTTGGGCGGTTGGGGGACAGACCTCTACGAGCAGTACTTC.

The chain uses TRBV2 and TRBJ1-1; TRBD1 matches 7 bases. Germline-derived CDR1 and CDR2 are SNHLY and FYNNEI. Unmatched junction bases numbered 9, after V lost 11 bases and J lost 3 bases. The CDR3 extends over 13 amino acids. The CDR3 DNA follows: TGTGCCTCCAGGGGGGGCGCGTACACTGAAGCTTTCTTT. This encodes CASRGGAYTEAFF.